Below, 11 T cell receptor beta chains from the same sample are listed, as sequenced in a study of T cell responses to AZD1222 COVID-19 vaccine. Some clones are missing from TCRdb's copy, which holds only in-frame ones; the method was immunoSEQ multiplex PCR. The profile covers roughly 100,000 clones, with 80% to 95% appearing a single time and 8% to 9.5% taken by the ten largest. The specimen comprised peripheral blood, sampled 28 days after the second AZD1222 dose. The receptors were sampled from an adult who received the AZD1222 COVID-19 vaccine.

V is TRBV7-2 and J is TRBJ2-1, with D perhaps TRBD2 (5 bases). The CDR3 runs to 14 residues. Germline-derived CDR1 and CDR2 are SGHTA and FQGNSA. Trimming took off 5 bases at V and 6 bases at J, with 14 bases between the two ends. CDR3 nucleotides: TGTGCCAGCAGCCTTCCCGGACTGTTCAATGAGCAGTTCTTC. It translates to CASSLPGLFNEQFF. The full variable domain, with the rest looked up from reference TRBV7-2 and TRBJ2-1, is GAGVSQSPSNKVTEKGKDVELRCDPISGHTALYWYRQSLGQGLEFLIYFQGNSAPDKSGLPSDRFSAERTGGSVSTLTIQRTQQEDSAVYLCASSLPGLFNEQFFGPGTRLTVL.

The count of this clone is one. Other DNA sequences of this sample code for an identical CDR3. The chain links TRBV6-5 to TRBJ1-1; TRBD1 agrees at 9 bases. V lost 0 bases, J lost 3 bases, and 2 bases stayed unmatched. Germline lookup yields CDR1 MNHEY and CDR2 SVGAGI. There are 15 residues in the CDR3. The CDR3 loop is CASSYSRTGDTEAFF. The CDR3 DNA follows: TGTGCCAGCAGTTACTCCCGGACAGGGGACACTGAAGCTTTCTTT.

CDR3 sequence (DNA): TGTGCCAGCTCAGCGCAGACCGCACAAGAGACCCAGTACTTC. Translating it yields CASSAQTAQETQYF. V is TRBV18 and J is TRBJ2-5; D gene uncertain. Germline V gives CDR1 KGHSH, CDR2 LQKENI. The CDR3 runs to 14 residues. Trimming took 5 bases from V and 2 from J, leaving 12 bases between them.

The chain employs TRBV6-5 and TRBJ2-7; D might be TRBD1 or TRBD2, each matching 5 bases. This CDR3 has 14 amino acids. The V end lost 6 bases, the J end lost 1 base, and 13 bases lay between the germline ends. Germline loops: CDR1 MNHEY, CDR2 SVGAGI. CDR3 sequence (DNA): TGTGCCAGCAGCTCAGGGACCGAGTCCTACGAGCAGTACTTC. Protein: CASSSGTESYEQYF.

The rearrangement uses TRBV7-9 and TRBJ2-7; D might be TRBD1 (6 bases). With 1 base removed from V and 0 bases from J, the gap between germline ends came to 16 bases. The CDR3 consists of 17 residues. The germline V gene has CDR1 SEHNR and CDR2 FQNEAQ (reference sequence). The CDR3 sequence is CASSLVVGAGSSYEQYF. The CDR3 DNA sequence: TGTGCCAGCAGCTTAGTAGTGGGGGCAGGTAGCTCCTACGAGCAGTACTTC.

The chain links TRBV5-1 to TRBJ2-7; TRBD2 matches 9 bases. CDR1 and CDR2 from the germline V gene are SGHRS and YFSETQ. The ends lost 2 bases at V and 4 bases at J; junction bases unmatched: 7. The CDR3 covers 15 residues. CDR3 coding DNA: TGCGCCAGCAGCTTTGGAGCGGGAGGCCCTTACGAGCAGTACTTC. As protein: CASSFGAGGPYEQYF.

The rearrangement joins TRBV10-1 to TRBJ2-7; a possible D gene is TRBD1 (6 bases). Germline V lookup: CDR1 WNHNN, CDR2 SYGVQD (reference sequence). The V gene lost 6 bases and the J gene lost 2 bases, with 20 bases spanning the gap. This CDR3 has 16 amino acids. The CDR3 reads CASSHPRTAPTYEQYF. CDR3 sequence (DNA): TGCGCCAGCAGCCACCCTAGGACAGCGCCGACCTACGAGCAGTACTTC.

This clone was seen a handful of times. The J gene is TRBJ1-2, the V gene TRBV27; D gene uncertain. Germline-derived CDR1 and CDR2 are MNHEY and SMNVEV (reference sequence). The CDR3 sequence is 15 residues long. Trimming pared 7 bases from V and 5 bases from J, leaving 20 bases between. The CDR3 here is CASTSRREERYGYTF. DNA for the CDR3: TGTGCCAGCACCTCGAGGCGGGAAGAAAGATATGGCTACACCTTC.

The chain recombines TRBV18 with TRBJ2-5, with TRBD2 matching 8 bases. Trimming at V came to 2 bases and at J to 5 bases, leaving 1 base not matched to a gene. This CDR3 spans 13 amino acids. Germline V lookup: CDR1 KGHSH, CDR2 LQKENI. CDR3 region: CASSPSGSETQYF. For the CDR3, the DNA is TGTGCCAGCTCACCAAGCGGGAGTGAGACCCAGTACTTC. Using reference TRBV18 and TRBJ2-5 for the parts outside the CDR3, the full variable domain is NAGVMQNPRHLVRRRGQEARLRCSPMKGHSHVYWYRQLPEEGLKFMVYLQKENIIDESGMPKERFSAEFPKEGPSILRIQQVVRGDSAAYFCASSPSGSETQYFGPGTRLLVL.

The gene calls are TRBV2 and TRBJ1-3; D is undetermined. V lost 4 bases, J lost 8 bases, and 6 bases lay in between. Germline loops: CDR1 SNHLY, CDR2 FYNNEI. The CDR3 has 11 residues. CDR3 protein: CASSVGDTIYF. CDR3 sequence (DNA): TGTGCCAGCAGTGTTGGGGACACCATATATTTT.

J is TRBJ2-1 and V is TRBV19; the D is unclear. Looked up from germline, CDR1 is LNHDA and CDR2 is SQIVND (reference sequence). V lost 3 bases, J lost 8 bases, and 11 bases lay in between. CDR3 length: 13 amino acids. Here the CDR3 DNA reads TGTGCCAGTAGTATGTCCAGCCACTATGAGCAGTTCTTC. Amino acids: CASSMSSHYEQFF.